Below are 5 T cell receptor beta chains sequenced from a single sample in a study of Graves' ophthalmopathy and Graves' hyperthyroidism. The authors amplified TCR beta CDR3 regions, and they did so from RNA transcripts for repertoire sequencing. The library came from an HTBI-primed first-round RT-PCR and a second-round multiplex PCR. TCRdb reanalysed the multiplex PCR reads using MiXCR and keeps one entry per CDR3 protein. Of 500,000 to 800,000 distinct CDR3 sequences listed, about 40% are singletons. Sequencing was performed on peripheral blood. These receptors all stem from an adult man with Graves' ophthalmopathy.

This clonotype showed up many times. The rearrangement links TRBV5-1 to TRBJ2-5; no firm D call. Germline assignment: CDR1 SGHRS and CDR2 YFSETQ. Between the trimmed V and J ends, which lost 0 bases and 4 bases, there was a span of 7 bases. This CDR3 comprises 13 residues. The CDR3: CASSLDSPETQYF. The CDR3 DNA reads TGCGCCAGCAGCTTGGACAGCCCAGAGACCCAGTACTTC.

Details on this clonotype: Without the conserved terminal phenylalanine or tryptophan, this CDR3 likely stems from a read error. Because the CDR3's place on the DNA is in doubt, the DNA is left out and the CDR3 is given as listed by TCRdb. The CDR3 protein is CSASPGPY. This chain links TRBV20-1 with TRBJ2-6; whether TRBD1, the table's D call, matches the DNA was not checked. Germline CDR1 DFQATT, CDR2 SNEGSKA (reference sequence). The CDR3 is 8 amino acids long, termini counted.

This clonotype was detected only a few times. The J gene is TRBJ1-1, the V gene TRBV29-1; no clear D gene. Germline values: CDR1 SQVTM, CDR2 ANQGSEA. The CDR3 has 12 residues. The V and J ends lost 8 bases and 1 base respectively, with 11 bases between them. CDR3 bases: TGCAGCTTAGTGAACAGGAACACTGAAGCTTTCTTT. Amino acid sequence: CSLVNRNTEAFF. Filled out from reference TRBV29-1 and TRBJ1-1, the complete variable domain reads SAVISQKPSRDICQRGTSLTIQCQVDSQVTMMFWYRQQPGQSLTLIATANQGSEATYESGFVIDKFPISRPNLTFSTLTVSNMSPEDSSIYLCSLVNRNTEAFFGQGTRLTVV.

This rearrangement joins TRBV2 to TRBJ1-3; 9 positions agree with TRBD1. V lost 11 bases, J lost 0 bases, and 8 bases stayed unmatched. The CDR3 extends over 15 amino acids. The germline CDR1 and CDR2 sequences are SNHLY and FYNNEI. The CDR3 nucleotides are TGTGCCCTACGGGACAGGGCTACCTCTGGAAACACCATATATTTT. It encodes CALRDRATSGNTIYF.

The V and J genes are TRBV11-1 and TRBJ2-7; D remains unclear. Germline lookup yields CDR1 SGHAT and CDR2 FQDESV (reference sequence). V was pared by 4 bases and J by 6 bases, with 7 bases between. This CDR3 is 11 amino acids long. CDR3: CASSSKGEQYF. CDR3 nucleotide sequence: TGTGCCAGCAGCTCCAAAGGCGAGCAGTACTTC. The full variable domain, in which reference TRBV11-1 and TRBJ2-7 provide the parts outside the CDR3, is EAEVAQSPRYKITEKSQAVAFWCDPISGHATLYWYRQILGQGPELLVQFQDESVVDDSQLPKDRFSAERLKGVDSTLKIQPAELGDSAMYLCASSSKGEQYFGPGTRLTVT.